Presented here are 21 T cell receptor beta chains from one specimen sequenced in a study of blood T cell repertoires in COVID-19. Generated by immunoSEQ multiplex PCR, the TCRdb table keeps only in-frame clones and is missing some. This table holds around 250,000 clones, roughly 89% found once. The sample taken for sequencing was peripheral blood. These receptors came from a woman aged 25-40 years with active or convalescent COVID-19.

V usage is TRBV27 and J usage is TRBJ1-6; D unresolved. The CDR3 loop spans 15 amino acids. The germline CDR1 and CDR2 sequences are MNHEY and SMNVEV (reference sequence). V was clipped by 4 bases and J by 7 bases, with 14 bases between them. The CDR3 reads CASSSGLPGNSPLHF. For the CDR3, the DNA is TGTGCCAGCAGTTCAGGACTACCGGGGAATTCACCCCTCCACTTT.

In its sample, this clone was seen once. The CDR3 bases are TGTGCCAGCAGCTTAGATAACCCTCGAGGGAATCAGCCCCAGCATTTT. It is translated as CASSLDNPRGNQPQHF. The chain links TRBV11-2 to TRBJ1-5; no clear D. The CDR3 is 16 amino acids. V lost 0 bases to trimming and J lost 4 bases, with 13 bases between them. Germline V gene sequence: CDR1 SGHAT, CDR2 FQNNGV. The full variable domain, its missing parts supplied by reference TRBV11-2 and TRBJ1-5, is EAGVAQSPRYKIIEKRQSVAFWCNPISGHATLYWYQQILGQGPKLLIQFQNNGVVDDSQLPKDRFSAERLKGVDSTLKIQPAKLEDSAVYLCASSLDNPRGNQPQHFGDGTRLSIL.

This chain joins TRBV9 and TRBJ2-7, with 10 bases that match TRBD2. Per germline, CDR1 SGDLS and CDR2 YYNGEE. This CDR3 contains 17 residues. Trimming at V came to 2 bases and at J to 1 base, leaving 9 bases not matched to a gene. The CDR3: CASSVGTSVFSSYEQYF. The CDR3 DNA sequence: TGTGCCAGCAGCGTTGGGACTAGCGTCTTCTCGTCCTACGAGCAGTACTTC.

The chain couples TRBV7-2 to TRBJ2-3; TRBD1 matches at 12 bases. The CDR3 has 16 amino acids. CDR1 SGHTA and CDR2 FQGNSA come from the germline V gene. After removal of 1 base from V and 6 bases from J, the junction contained 5 bases not matched to a gene. This chain's CDR3 is CASSLGGQGAADTQYF. The CDR3 coding sequence is TGTGCCAGCAGCTTAGGGGGACAGGGGGCTGCGGATACGCAGTATTTT.

This chain uses TRBV5-1 with TRBJ2-3, with 9 bases fitting TRBD2. Germline CDR1 SGHRS, CDR2 YFSETQ. There are 15 residues in the CDR3. V was clipped by 0 bases and J by 5 bases; unmatched bases: 4. The CDR3 is CASSLEVAGEDTQYF. The CDR3 bases are TGCGCCAGCAGCTTGGAAGTAGCGGGGGAAGATACGCAGTATTTT.

V is TRBV9 and J is TRBJ2-1, with 7 bases that match TRBD2. Germline V lookup: CDR1 SGDLS, CDR2 YYNGEE. V dropped 3 bases and J dropped 8; count of bases not matched to a gene: 8. CDR3 length: 14 residues. CDR3 amino acids: CASSEAGVGYEQFF. In nucleotides, the CDR3 is TGTGCCAGCAGCGAGGCGGGGGTCGGTTATGAGCAGTTCTTC. The entire variable domain, with the rest obtained from reference TRBV9 and TRBJ2-1, is as follows: DSGVTQTPKHLITATGQRVTLRCSPRSGDLSVYWYQQSLDQGLQFLIQYYNGEERAKGNILERFSAQQFPDLHSELNLSSLELGDSALYFCASSEAGVGYEQFFGPGTRLTVL.

The chain has TRBV5-8 and TRBJ1-5; no clear D gene. This CDR3 region has 15 residues. Trimming pared 0 bases from V and 2 bases from J, leaving 9 bases between. CDR1 SGHTS and CDR2 YDEGEE come from the germline V gene. CDR3 in amino acids: CASSLGVSGNQPQHF. Written as DNA, the CDR3 is TGTGCCAGCAGCTTGGGGGTAAGCGGCAATCAGCCCCAGCATTTT.

The chain carries TRBV7-9 and TRBJ1-6; the match to TRBD1 covers 8 bases. Trimming took 4 bases from V and 7 from J; bases not matched to a gene: 3. The CDR3 contains 14 residues. CDR1 is SEHNR and CDR2 is FQNEAQ in the germline V gene (reference sequence). CDR3 loop: CASSSTGVNSPLHF. Written as DNA, the CDR3 is TGTGCCAGCAGCTCGACAGGGGTCAATTCACCCCTCCACTTT.

This rearrangement joins TRBV11-3 to TRBJ2-3, with no clear D. Trimming took off 5 bases at V and 5 bases at J, with 8 bases between the two ends. Germline CDR1 is SGHNT and CDR2 is YENEEA. This CDR3 is 12 amino acids long. The CDR3 nucleotides read TGTGCCAGCAGCCAAAGAGGAGATACGCAGTATTTT. This sequence encodes CASSQRGDTQYF.

This clone came up once. This chain joins TRBV19 and TRBJ2-7, with D possibly matching TRBD1 (6 bases). With 3 bases removed from V and 3 bases from J, the gap between germline ends came to 12 bases. Germline V gene lookup returns CDR1 LNHDA and CDR2 SQIVND (reference sequence). The CDR3 length is 14 residues. The CDR3 is CASSIWAGDYEQYF. The DNA of the CDR3 is TGTGCCAGTAGTATCTGGGCAGGGGACTACGAGCAGTACTTC. The full variable domain, in which reference TRBV19 and TRBJ2-7 provide the parts outside the CDR3, is DGGITQSPKYLFRKEGQNVTLSCEQNLNHDAMYWYRQDPGQGLRLIYYSQIVNDFQKGDIAEGYSVSREKKESFPLTVTSAQKNPTAFYLCASSIWAGDYEQYFGPGTRLTVT.

V usage is TRBV2 and J usage is TRBJ1-4; D is possibly TRBD1 (5 bases). The CDR3 contains 15 residues. The germline V and J ends were trimmed by 6 bases and 8 bases, with 19 bases remaining between them. The germline V gene has CDR1 SNHLY and CDR2 FYNNEI. In DNA, the CDR3 is TGTGCCAGCAGCGATTTCTCAGGGTCCCAGGAAAAACTGTTTTTT. Translated: CASSDFSGSQEKLFF.

This chain links TRBV6-5 with TRBJ1-2; D gene ambiguous. The CDR3 sequence is 13 residues long. Germline lookup yields CDR1 MNHEY and CDR2 SVGAGI. V was pared by 4 bases and J by 8 bases, with 14 bases between. The DNA for the CDR3 is TGTGCCAGCAGTTTGCTGGGAGGGTTCGGCTACACCTTC. It is translated as CASSLLGGFGYTF.

The chain uses TRBV28 and TRBJ2-5; 9 positions agree with TRBD2. The V segment lost 1 base and the J segment 1 base; nucleotides outside the gene matches: 7. CDR3 length: 17 residues. In germline, CDR1 is MDHEN, CDR2 SYDVKM. Here the CDR3 reads CASSLLGSGGLQETQYF. CDR3 coding DNA: TGTGCCAGCAGTTTATTGGGTAGCGGGGGACTCCAAGAGACCCAGTACTTC. The full variable domain, completed using reference TRBV28 and TRBJ2-5, is DVKVTQSSRYLVKRTGEKVFLECVQDMDHENMFWYRQDPGLGLRLIYFSYDVKMKEKGDIPEGYSVSREKKERFSLILESASTNQTSMYLCASSLLGSGGLQETQYFGPGTRLLVL.

The chain employs TRBV29-1 and TRBJ2-1, with D possibly being TRBD1 (6 bases). Trimming took off 6 bases at V and 15 bases at J, with 15 bases between the two ends. Looked up from germline, CDR1 is SQVTM and CDR2 is ANQGSEA. This CDR3 is built from 10 residues. DNA for the CDR3: TGCAGCGTGGCCCCGGACAGTCCGTTCTTC. It is translated as CSVAPDSPFF.

The gene calls are TRBV7-8 and TRBJ2-3; D is unresolved. Germline V lookup: CDR1 SGHVS, CDR2 FQNEAQ. Trimming removed 1 base at V and 0 bases at J, with 5 bases between. The CDR3 consists of 14 residues. In DNA, the CDR3 is TGTGCCAGCAGCTTAGGAACAAGCACAGATACGCAGTATTTT. Translating it yields CASSLGTSTDTQYF.

The CDR3 DNA sequence: TGTGCCAGTAGCCTACAGGGGGCGCAAGAGACCCAGTACTTC. Its protein product is CASSLQGAQETQYF. J is TRBJ2-5 and V is TRBV19, with TRBD1 matching 9 bases. The CDR3 extends over 14 amino acids. V trimming: 6 bases; J trimming: 2 bases; junction bases outside the gene matches: 4. Germline CDR1 reads LNHDA; CDR2 reads SQIVND (reference sequence). Based on the CDR3 plus reference TRBV19 and TRBJ2-5, the full variable domain is DGGITQSPKYLFRKEGQNVTLSCEQNLNHDAMYWYRQDPGQGLRLIYYSQIVNDFQKGDIAEGYSVSREKKESFPLTVTSAQKNPTAFYLCASSLQGAQETQYFGPGTRLLVL.

This rearrangement joins TRBV11-3 to TRBJ2-3; D gene unclear. The CDR3 length is 14 residues. Germline loops: CDR1 SGHNT, CDR2 YENEEA. Trimming cost V 4 bases and J 6 bases, with 14 bases left between them. This chain's CDR3 is CASSSDINGDTQYF. CDR3 nucleotides: TGTGCCAGCAGCTCCGACATTAATGGGGATACGCAGTATTTT. Filled out from reference TRBV11-3 and TRBJ2-3, the complete variable domain reads EAGVVQSPRYKIIEKKQPVAFWCNPISGHNTLYWYLQNLGQGPELLIRYENEEAVDDSQLPKDRFSAERLKGVDSTLKIQPAELGDSAVYLCASSSDINGDTQYFGPGTRLTVL.

This chain uses TRBV5-1 with TRBJ1-3; no definite D call. Trimming cost V 2 bases and J 1 base, with 13 bases left between them. The CDR3 is 16 amino acids. Germline-derived CDR1 and CDR2 are SGHRS and YFSETQ. The CDR3 loop reads CASSFDVVGSGNTIYF. CDR3 in DNA: TGCGCCAGCAGCTTTGACGTCGTCGGGTCTGGAAACACCATATATTTT.

In its sample, this clone was seen once. This chain joins TRBV14 and TRBJ2-3; 7 bases fit TRBD2. Trimming cost V 2 bases and J 6 bases; bases outside gene matches: 8. The CDR3 has 15 residues. Germline CDR1 is SGHDN and CDR2 is FVKESK. CDR3 sequence reads: CASSQWGLRKDTQYF. In nucleotides, the CDR3 is TGTGCCAGCAGCCAATGGGGACTACGTAAGGATACGCAGTATTTT.

This clone was counted between two and nine times. The J gene is TRBJ1-2, the V gene TRBV12-3 or TRBV12-4, with a possible D match to TRBD1 (6 bases). The CDR3 has 12 residues. V was trimmed by 5 bases and J by 7 bases, leaving 11 bases between them. In DNA form, the CDR3 reads TGTGCCAGCAGTATAAACAGGGTTGGCTACACCTTC. Translation gives CASSINRVGYTF.

The rearrangement uses TRBV6-5 and TRBJ2-2; 11 bases match TRBD1. CDR3 length equals 15 residues. The V gene's germline CDR1 is MNHEY and CDR2 SVGAGI. The trim removed 10 bases at V and 6 bases at J, leaving 10 bases unmatched. The DNA of the CDR3 is TGTGCCACCACCCGGGACAGGGGGACCGCCGGGGAGCTGTTTTTT. Its translation is CATTRDRGTAGELFF.